The present entry profiles one T cell receptor (beta chain) with its context. Clones were read by immunoSEQ multiplex PCR, and TCRdb kept only the in-frame ones, dropping some. The sample lists some 70,000 clones, around four fifths occurring once. Selection required adequate fresh-frozen tumor tissue plus more than two years' survival data. The sample is drawn from a study of glioma-infiltrating T cells after dendritic cell vaccination. About the research overall: Dendritic cells derived from monocytes and pulsed with autologous tumor lysate formed the vaccine.

Between the trimmed V and J ends, which lost 5 bases and 5 bases, there was a span of 16 bases. CDR3 size: 15 residues. CDR1 and CDR2 from the germline V gene are SGHAT and FQNNGV. This specimen was blood, taken before dendritic cell vaccination. The genes are TRBV11-2 and TRBJ2-1, with D hard to call. The TCR sequence derives from a human donor with glioblastoma. The CDR3 sequence: CASSTTDRRNNEQFF. CDR3 bases: TGTGCCAGCAGCACCACCGATCGGAGAAACAATGAGCAGTTCTTC.